These 22 T cell receptor beta chains originate from one sample sequenced in a study of radiotherapy plus CTLA-4 blockade in lung cancer. Method: immunoSEQ multiplex PCR; TCRdb's copy keeps in-frame clones and lacks some. The profile shows roughly 50,000 clones, around nine tenths of them singletons. Source: peripheral blood, taken from a patient treated with radiotherapy plus ipilimumab. These receptors originate from a human donor with non-small cell lung cancer whose response to radiotherapy plus ipilimumab could not be evaluated.

The gene calls are TRBV7-9 and TRBJ2-1; TRBD2 aligns across 12 bases. The CDR3 is 16 residues long. With V trimmed by 4 bases and J by 2 bases, 3 bases remained unmatched. Germline CDR1 reads SEHNR; CDR2 reads FQNEAQ (reference sequence). CDR3 nucleotides: TGTGCCAGCAGCTCACTAGCGGGAGGTCCCTACAATGAGCAGTTCTTC. Translation: CASSSLAGGPYNEQFF.

In this sample, this clone turned up once. The chain couples TRBV5-1 to TRBJ2-3; D not resolved. CDR3 size: 17 residues. From germline, CDR1 is SGHRS and CDR2 YFSETQ. Trimming shortened V by 0 bases and J by 2 bases, and 16 bases separated the two germline ends. DNA for the CDR3: TGCGCCAGCAGCTTGGCCGGAAGTACAGCTCCCACAGATACGCAGTATTTT. It is translated as CASSLAGSTAPTDTQYF.

V is TRBV27 and J is TRBJ2-3; maybe TRBD1 (6 bases). V lost 2 bases and J lost 2, with 11 bases in between. CDR3 length: 15 amino acids. CDR1 MNHEY and CDR2 SMNVEV come from the germline V gene (reference sequence). CDR3 amino acids: CASSLEWDTTDTQYF. CDR3 nucleotides: TGTGCCAGCAGTTTAGAGTGGGACACCACAGATACGCAGTATTTT.

The V and J genes are TRBV15 and TRBJ2-3, with 8 bases matching TRBD2. Germline CDR1 reads LNHNV; CDR2 reads YYDKDF (reference sequence). The CDR3 consists of 17 residues. The V segment lost 0 bases and the J segment 1 base; nucleotides outside the gene matches: 6. The CDR3 loop reads CATSRDKGRGGTDTQYF. DNA of the CDR3: TGTGCCACCAGCAGAGATAAGGGGCGGGGGGGCACAGATACGCAGTATTTT.

The V call is TRBV7-8, the J call TRBJ2-5; 10 bases are shared with TRBD2. Germline CDR1 reads SGHVS; CDR2 reads FQNEAQ. V was clipped by 5 bases and J by 3 bases; unmatched bases: 9. The CDR3 runs 16 residues. The CDR3 is CASSPTPAGGEETQYF. CDR3 nucleotide sequence: TGTGCCAGCAGCCCAACCCCAGCGGGGGGGGAAGAGACCCAGTACTTC.

This rearrangement joins TRBV19 to TRBJ2-5; 7 bases are a match to TRBD1. Per the germline V gene, CDR1 is LNHDA and CDR2 is SQIVND (reference sequence). The J segment lost 9 bases and the V segment lost 1 base, leaving 11 bases of the junction unmatched. This CDR3 is 15 amino acids long. This CDR3 is CASSIGTGPNLAQYF. The CDR3 DNA reads TGTGCCAGTAGTATAGGGACAGGCCCTAATCTTGCCCAGTACTTC.

J is TRBJ1-5 and V is TRBV5-5, with D hard to call. The V gene's germline CDR1 is SGHKS and CDR2 YYEKEE (reference sequence). V lost 2 bases and J lost 0, with 9 bases in between. This CDR3 is built from 15 residues. CDR3 sequence: CASSFLRGSNQPQHF. The CDR3 DNA sequence: TGTGCCAGCAGCTTTCTGCGGGGTAGCAATCAGCCCCAGCATTTT.

This clone appeared once. The V and J genes are TRBV9 and TRBJ2-2, with D maybe TRBD1 (5 bases). The CDR3 length is 17 residues. Germline V lookup: CDR1 SGDLS, CDR2 YYNGEE. Trimming stripped 0 bases from V and 4 bases from J, with 16 bases between. The CDR3, as DNA: TGTGCCAGCAGCGTAGTAGGACATCAGGTCGGCACCGGGGAGCTGTTTTTT. Amino acid sequence: CASSVVGHQVGTGELFF.

This chain links TRBV5-1 with TRBJ2-3; D is unclear. Germline V lookup: CDR1 SGHRS, CDR2 YFSETQ. V gave up 4 bases and J gave up 2 bases, with 8 bases separating them. This CDR3 has 13 residues. The CDR3 bases are TGCGCCAGCAGCGTTGAGAACACAGATACGCAGTATTTT. Its protein is CASSVENTDTQYF.

The CDR3 region is CASSLGLNTEAFF. Written as DNA, the CDR3 is TGTGCCAGCTCACTGGGCTTGAACACTGAAGCTTTCTTT. The chain has TRBV18 and TRBJ1-1; unclear D gene. The CDR3 consists of 13 residues. Germline CDR1 and CDR2: KGHSH and LQKENI. Trimming left V 4 bases short and J 0 bases short, with 6 bases between.

The chain uses TRBV15 and TRBJ2-1; TRBD2 is a possible D gene (5 bases). The CDR3 spans 14 residues. Trimming removed 1 base at V and 5 bases at J, with 9 bases between. The germline gives CDR1 LNHNV, CDR2 YYDKDF (reference sequence). In nucleotides, the CDR3 is TGTGCCACCAGCAGAGGGACGGGAAACAATGAGCAGTTCTTC. This codes for CATSRGTGNNEQFF. The full variable domain, completed using reference TRBV15 and TRBJ2-1, is DAMVIQNPRYQVTQFGKPVTLSCSQTLNHNVMYWYQQKSSQAPKLLFHYYDKDFNNEADTPDNFQSRRPNTSFCFLDIRSPGLGDTAMYLCATSRGTGNNEQFFGPGTRLTVL.

The chain has TRBV6-1 and TRBJ1-5; 9 nucleotides align to TRBD1. J was trimmed by 1 base and V by 11 bases; bases with no gene match: 9. There are 15 residues in the CDR3. Germline V CDR1 and CDR2: MNHNS, SASEGT. CDR3 region: CAGGQGSSSNQPQHF. The CDR3 bases are TGTGCCGGAGGACAGGGGAGTTCGAGCAATCAGCCCCAGCATTTT.

The V call is TRBV5-6, the J call TRBJ1-2, with 7 bases matching TRBD1. V was pared by 1 base and J by 4 bases, with 4 bases of the junction left unmatched. Germline CDR1 and CDR2: SGHDT and YYEEEE. The CDR3 runs 14 residues. The CDR3 nucleotides are TGTGCCAGCAGCTTGACCAGGACAGGCTATGGCTACACCTTC. Protein: CASSLTRTGYGYTF.

The J gene is TRBJ2-1, the V gene TRBV7-6; D is possibly TRBD2 (5 bases). Germline assignment: CDR1 SGHVS and CDR2 FNYEAQ. This CDR3 is built from 17 residues. Trimming removed 3 bases from V and 0 bases from J, with 15 bases in between. The CDR3: CASSLYERWSSYNEQFF. The CDR3 region has the DNA TGTGCCAGCAGCTTGTACGAGCGGTGGAGCTCCTACAATGAGCAGTTCTTC.

CDR3 in amino acids: CATSRELATTGELFF. CDR3 DNA: TGTGCCACCAGCAGAGAACTAGCGACTACCGGGGAGCTGTTTTTT. The chain is built from TRBV15 and TRBJ2-2, with TRBD2 matching over 7 bases. This CDR3 spans 15 amino acids. CDR1 is LNHNV, CDR2 YYDKDF, per germline (reference sequence). J was trimmed by 5 bases and V by 0 bases; bases with no gene match: 3.

The CDR3 nucleotides read TGTGCCACCAGCAGAGATGGGCCCTACGAGCAGTACTTC. As protein: CATSRDGPYEQYF. The V and J genes are TRBV15 and TRBJ2-5; D gene unclear. The end of the DNA fits TRBJ2-7 better, so the J call may be wrong. Germline values: CDR1 LNHNV, CDR2 YYDKDF (reference sequence). The CDR3 length is 13 residues.

The genes are TRBV7-7 and TRBJ2-5, with 9 bases fitting TRBD2. V was clipped by 10 bases and J by 5 bases; unmatched bases: 35. Germline CDR1 SSHAT, CDR2 FNYEAQ (reference sequence). The CDR3 is made up of 22 amino acids. The CDR3 DNA reads TGTGCCACCGGAGGTCGTACATCCCCTCCTCTGGGCGGGAGGGCCCGACAGGAGACCCAGTACTTC. The encoded protein is CATGGRTSPPLGGRARQETQYF.

This chain uses TRBV19 with TRBJ2-2; D is perhaps TRBD2 (5 bases). V lost 4 bases to trimming and J lost 5 bases, with 5 bases between them. From germline, CDR1 is LNHDA and CDR2 SQIVND (reference sequence). This CDR3 comprises 12 residues. The CDR3 DNA reads as TGTGCCAGTAGTAGGGAGACCGGGGAGCTGTTTTTT. It yields the protein CASSRETGELFF.

The chain couples TRBV5-1 to TRBJ2-3; 7 nucleotides agree with TRBD1. V lost 4 bases and J lost 6; bases outside the gene matches: 8. This CDR3 is built from 14 residues. Germline V gene lookup returns CDR1 SGHRS and CDR2 YFSETQ. CDR3 sequence reads: CASSPGQSMDTQYF. Written as DNA, the CDR3 is TGCGCCAGCAGCCCGGGACAGAGTATGGATACGCAGTATTTT.

The chain joins TRBV2 to TRBJ1-1; weak D call: TRBD1 (6 bases). In germline, CDR1 is SNHLY, CDR2 FYNNEI. The CDR3 runs to 14 residues. V was cut by 6 bases and J by 1 base, with 12 bases left in between. The CDR3 DNA is TGTGCCAGCAGCCTCAGGGGAACGAACACTGAAGCTTTCTTT. Translating gives CASSLRGTNTEAFF.

This chain joins TRBV9 and TRBJ2-1; possibly TRBD1 for D (5 bases). V lost 0 bases to trimming and J lost 5 bases, with 6 bases between them. Germline V gene sequence: CDR1 SGDLS, CDR2 YYNGEE. The CDR3 spans 13 residues. DNA of the CDR3: TGTGCCAGCAGCGTAGGGACAAACAATGAGCAGTTCTTC. It translates to CASSVGTNNEQFF.

Of note for this clone: Relative to the germline gene, one junction end is altered; a read error may explain this. The V gene is TRBV5-1, the J gene TRBJ2-2; 9 bases are shared with TRBD1. Germline CDR1 and CDR2: SGHRS and YFSETQ. The length of the CDR3 is 17 residues. The DNA of the CDR3 is TGCGCCAGCAGTTTGGGGCCTGGGACAGGGAGCACCGGGGAGCTGTTTTTT. This codes for CASSLGPGTGSTGELFF. The variable domain in full, completed from reference TRBV5-1 and TRBJ2-2, reads KAGVTQTPRYLIKTRGQQVTLSCSPISGHRSVSWYQQTPGQGLQFLFEYFSETQRNKGNFPGRFSGRQFSNSRSEMNVSTLELGDSALYLCASSLGPGTGSTGELFFGEGSRLTVL.